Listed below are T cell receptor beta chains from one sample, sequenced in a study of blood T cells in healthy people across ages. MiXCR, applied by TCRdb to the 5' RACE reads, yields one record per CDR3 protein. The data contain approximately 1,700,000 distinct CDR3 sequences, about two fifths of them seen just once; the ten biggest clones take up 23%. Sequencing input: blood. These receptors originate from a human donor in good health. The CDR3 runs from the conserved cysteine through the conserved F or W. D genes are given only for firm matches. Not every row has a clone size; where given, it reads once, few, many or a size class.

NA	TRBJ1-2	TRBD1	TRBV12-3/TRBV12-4	CASSRQGIGYGYTF	TGTGCCAGCAGTCGACAGGGGATAGGCTATGGCTACACCTTC
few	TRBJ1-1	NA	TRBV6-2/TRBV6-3	CASSRDWGIPEAFF	TGTGCCAGCAGTAGGGACTGGGGTATCCCTGAAGCTTTCTTT
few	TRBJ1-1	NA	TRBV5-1	CASSYGQTAEAFF	TGCGCCAGCAGCTACGGACAGACGGCTGAAGCTTTCTTT
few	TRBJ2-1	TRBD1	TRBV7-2	CASSLARQGAYNEQFF	TGTGCCAGCAGCTTAGCGCGACAGGGGGCCTACAATGAGCAGTTCTTC
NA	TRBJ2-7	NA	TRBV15	CATSRGPGAPYEQYF	TGTGCCACCAGCAGAGGTCCAGGGGCCCCTTACGAGCAGTACTTC
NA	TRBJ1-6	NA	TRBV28	CATNRRGSSYNSPLHF	TGTGCCACGAACAGAAGGGGGAGCTCCTATAATTCACCCCTCCACTTT
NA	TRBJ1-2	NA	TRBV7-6	CASSPYSTEVNYGYTF	TGTGCCAGCAGCCCATACTCGACAGAGGTTAACTATGGCTACACCTTC
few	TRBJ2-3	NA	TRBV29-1	CSVAGVTSTDTQYF	TGCAGCGTTGCGGGGGTAACTAGCACAGATACGCAGTATTTT
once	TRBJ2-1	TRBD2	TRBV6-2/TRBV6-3	CASSPSGGGDINGQFF	TGTGCCAGCAGTCCTTCGGGCGGGGGGGATATCAATGGGCAGTTCTTC
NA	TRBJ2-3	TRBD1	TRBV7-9	CASTGTDRTDTQYF	TGTGCCAGCACCGGGACAGACCGTACAGATACGCAGTATTTT
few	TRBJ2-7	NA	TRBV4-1	CASSPGSLLRAYEQYF	TGCGCCAGCAGCCCGGGATCGCTACTTAGGGCTTACGAGCAGTACTTC
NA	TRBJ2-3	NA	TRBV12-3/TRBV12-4	CASSLEGSGAGNTQYF	TGTGCCAGCAGTTTAGAGGGCTCAGGGGCTGGGAATACGCAGTATTTT
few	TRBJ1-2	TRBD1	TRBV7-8	CASSPTGIVYGYTF	TGTGCCAGCAGCCCGACAGGGATTGTCTATGGCTACACCTTC
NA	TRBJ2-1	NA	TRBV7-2	CASSFDAYSGFF	TGTGCCAGCAGCTTTGACGCTTACTCTGGGTTCTTC
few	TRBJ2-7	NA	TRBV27	CAGWGSTFYEQYF	TGTGCCGGCTGGGGAAGTACCTTCTACGAGCAGTACTTC
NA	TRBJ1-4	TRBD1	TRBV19	CATSTRTGGNEKLFF	TGTGCCACCTCGACCCGGACAGGTGGTAATGAAAAACTGTTTTTT
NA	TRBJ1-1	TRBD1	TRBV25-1	CASSATGGATEAFF	TGTGCCAGCAGTGCGACAGGGGGCGCGACTGAAGCTTTCTTT
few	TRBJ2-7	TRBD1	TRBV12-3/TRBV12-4	CASSSWPGTGDTYEQYF	TGTGCCAGCAGTTCCTGGCCCGGGACAGGGGATACCTACGAGCAGTACTTC
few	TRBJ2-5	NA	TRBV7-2	CASSRGATRETQYF	TGTGCCAGCAGCCGAGGGGCCACCCGGGAGACCCAGTACTTC
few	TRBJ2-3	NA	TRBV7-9	CASSLLASDTQYF	TGTGCCAGCAGCTTGCTAGCATCAGATACGCAGTATTTT
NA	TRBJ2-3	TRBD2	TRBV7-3	CASGATSGGLPSGTDTQYF	TGTGCCAGCGGCGCGACTAGCGGGGGCCTCCCTTCTGGCACAGATACGCAGTATTTT
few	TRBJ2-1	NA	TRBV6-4	CASSVKGGSYNEQFF	TGTGCCAGCAGTGTTAAAGGTGGCTCCTACAATGAGCAGTTCTTC
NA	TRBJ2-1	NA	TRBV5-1	CASSLDLNYGGEQFF	TGCGCCAGCAGCTTGGACCTAAACTACGGGGGTGAGCAGTTCTTC
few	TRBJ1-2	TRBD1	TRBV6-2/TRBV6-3	CASASDRDLYGYTF	TGTGCCAGCGCCTCGGACAGGGATCTCTATGGCTACACCTTC
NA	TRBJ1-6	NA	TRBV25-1	CASSEFRGNEAPLHF	TGTGCCAGCAGTGAATTCAGGGGAAATGAGGCACCCCTCCACTTT
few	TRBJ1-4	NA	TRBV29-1	CSVAGRLNEKLFF	TGCAGCGTTGCGGGCAGGCTGAATGAAAAACTGTTTTTT
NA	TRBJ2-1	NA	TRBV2	CASSPNFASYNEQFF	TGTGCCAGCAGTCCGAACTTCGCCTCCTACAATGAGCAGTTCTTC
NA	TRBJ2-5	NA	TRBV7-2	CASSLGRGAGQETQYF	TGTGCCAGCAGCTTAGGACGGGGGGCGGGTCAAGAGACCCAGTACTTC
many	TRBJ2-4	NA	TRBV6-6	CASRGDLWDIQYF	TGTGCCAGCAGGGGAGACCTTTGGGACATTCAGTACTTC
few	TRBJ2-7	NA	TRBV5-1	CASSFRDGHYEQYF	TGCGCCAGCAGCTTCCGGGACGGCCACTACGAGCAGTACTTC
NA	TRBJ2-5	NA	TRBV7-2	CASSLAHGDTPQYF	TGTGCCAGCAGCTTAGCCCACGGGGATACACCACAGTACTTC
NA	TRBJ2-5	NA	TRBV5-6	CASNYGHSETQYF	TGTGCCAGCAATTATGGACACTCGGAGACCCAGTACTTC
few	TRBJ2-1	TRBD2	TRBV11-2	CASSLTGLAGPYNEQFF	TGTGCCAGCAGCTTGACGGGACTAGCGGGGCCATACAATGAGCAGTTCTTC
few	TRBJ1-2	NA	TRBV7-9	CASSSNRANYGYTF	TGTGCCAGCAGCTCTAACCGAGCAAACTATGGCTACACCTTC
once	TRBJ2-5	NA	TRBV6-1	CASSGSYKQYF	TGTGCCAGCAGTGGGTCCTACAAGCAGTACTTC
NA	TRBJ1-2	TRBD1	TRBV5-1	CASGLQGSGYTF	TGCGCCAGCGGATTACAGGGGTCTGGCTACACCTTC
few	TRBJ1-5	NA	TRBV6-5	CASSYSAESPNQPRHF	TGTGCCAGCAGTTACTCCGCGGAATCGCCAAATCAGCCCCGGCATTTT
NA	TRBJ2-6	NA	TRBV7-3	CASSPGHNSGANVLTF	TGTGCCAGCAGCCCGGGACATAACTCTGGGGCCAACGTCCTGACTTTC
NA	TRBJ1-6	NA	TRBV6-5	CASSYSPASYNSPLHF	TGCGCCAGCAGTTACTCGCCGGCCTCCTATAATTCACCCCTCCACTTT
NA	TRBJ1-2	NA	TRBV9	CASSVGIGSYGYTF	TGTGCCAGCAGCGTTGGGATAGGTAGCTATGGCTACACCTTC
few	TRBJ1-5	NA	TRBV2	CASGRFRANQPQHF	TGTGCCAGCGGTAGATTCCGGGCCAATCAGCCCCAGCATTTT